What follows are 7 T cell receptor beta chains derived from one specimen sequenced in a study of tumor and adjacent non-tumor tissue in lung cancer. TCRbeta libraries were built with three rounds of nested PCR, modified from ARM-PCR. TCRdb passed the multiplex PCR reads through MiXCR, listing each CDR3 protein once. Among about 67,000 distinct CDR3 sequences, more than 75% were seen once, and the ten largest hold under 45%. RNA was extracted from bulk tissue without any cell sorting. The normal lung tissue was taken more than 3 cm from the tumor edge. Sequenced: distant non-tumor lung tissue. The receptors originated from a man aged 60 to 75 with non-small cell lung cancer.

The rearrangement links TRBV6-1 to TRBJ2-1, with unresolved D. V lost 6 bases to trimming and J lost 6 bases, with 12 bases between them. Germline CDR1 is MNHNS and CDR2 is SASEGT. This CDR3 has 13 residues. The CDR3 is CASSTTECNEQFF. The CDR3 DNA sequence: TGTGCCAGCAGCACGACTGAGTGCAATGAGCAGTTCTTC.

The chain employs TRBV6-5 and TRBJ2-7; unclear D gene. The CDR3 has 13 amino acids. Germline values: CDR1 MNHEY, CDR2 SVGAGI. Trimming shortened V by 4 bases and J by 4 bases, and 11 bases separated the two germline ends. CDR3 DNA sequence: TGTGCCAGCAGTTTCAGACGGATATACGAGCAGTACTTC. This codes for CASSFRRIYEQYF.

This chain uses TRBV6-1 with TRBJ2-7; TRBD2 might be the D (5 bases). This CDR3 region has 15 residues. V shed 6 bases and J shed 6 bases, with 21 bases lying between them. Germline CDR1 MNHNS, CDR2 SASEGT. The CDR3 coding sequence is TGTGCCAGCAGGGAGGTACGGAGTCTTGCAGCCGAGCAGTACTTC. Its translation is CASREVRSLAAEQYF.

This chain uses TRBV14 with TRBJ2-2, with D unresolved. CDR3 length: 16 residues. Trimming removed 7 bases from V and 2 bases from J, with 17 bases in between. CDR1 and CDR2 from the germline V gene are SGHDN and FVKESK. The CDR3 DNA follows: TGTGCCAGCAACCATCTACCAGTGCCTAACACCGGGGAGCTGTTTTTT. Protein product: CASNHLPVPNTGELFF.

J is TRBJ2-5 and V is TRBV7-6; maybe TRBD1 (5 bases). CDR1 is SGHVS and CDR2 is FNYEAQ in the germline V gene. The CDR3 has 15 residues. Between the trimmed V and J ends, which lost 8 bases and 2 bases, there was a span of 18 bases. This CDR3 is CASLAYSGSQETQYF. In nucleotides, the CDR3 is TGTGCCAGCCTGGCCTACTCAGGGTCACAAGAGACCCAGTACTTC.

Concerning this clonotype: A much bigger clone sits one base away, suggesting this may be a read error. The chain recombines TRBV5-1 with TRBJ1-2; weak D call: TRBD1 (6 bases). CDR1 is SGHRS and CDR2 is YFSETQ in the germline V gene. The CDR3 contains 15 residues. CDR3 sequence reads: CASSLSGGANYDYTF. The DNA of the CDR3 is TGCGCCAGCAGCTTGTCGGGGGGCGCAAACTATGACTACACCTTC.

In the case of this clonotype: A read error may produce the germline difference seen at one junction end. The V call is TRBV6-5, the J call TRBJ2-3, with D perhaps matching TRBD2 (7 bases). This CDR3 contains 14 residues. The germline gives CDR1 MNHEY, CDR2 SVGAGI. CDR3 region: CARLTSWTADMQYF. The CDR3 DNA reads TGTGCCAGATTGACTAGCTGGACAGCAGATATGCAGTATTTT.